A selection of T cell receptor beta chains follows, all from one sample in a study of T cells in tuberculosis. The assay was immunoSEQ multiplex PCR, and TCRdb's table has in-frame clones only and misses some. This sample has some 30,000 clones, with about nine tenths found just once. The sample was PBMCs. The receptor source for this set is a donor aged 10-35 years with latent tuberculosis or without tuberculosis infection. Some clones in this sample may be carry-over from other donors' samples. Both conserved end residues are part of each CDR3.

J gene,V gene,CDR3 protein
TRBJ2-3,TRBV2,CASSLAGVADTQYF
TRBJ2-5,TRBV2,CASSSIETQYF
TRBJ2-7,TRBV7-9,CASSPPGQPYEQYF
TRBJ2-1,TRBV5-4,CASSSPSAGAYNEQFF
TRBJ1-1,TRBV6-1,CASSTTGGTEAFF
TRBJ1-1,TRBV4-2,CASSPGGINTEAFF
TRBJ1-6,TRBV2,CASSELGRDSPLHF
TRBJ2-3,TRBV25-1,CASTPGTDTQYF
TRBJ1-5,TRBV6-5,CASSRSGSNQPQHF
TRBJ2-3,TRBV5-1,CASSLGTVTDTQYF
TRBJ1-6,TRBV11-2,CASSLGSRESPLHF
TRBJ2-7,TRBV6-6,CASSAGFYEQYF
TRBJ1-1,TRBV12-5,CASGLDIGAAEAFF
TRBJ2-7,TRBV7-9,CASSLRGRTYEQYF
TRBJ2-7,TRBV9,CASSRDRGPSYEQYF
TRBJ2-7,TRBV5-1,CASSNSREQYF
TRBJ1-2,TRBV25-1,CASSGGATNYGYTF
TRBJ2-2,TRBV30,CAWSPGQGQTGELFF
TRBJ1-1,TRBV9,CASSQSTQGTEAFF
TRBJ1-1,TRBV11-2,CASSQGVGGAGAFF
TRBJ2-5,TRBV10-1,CASSGLTETQYF
TRBJ2-3,TRBV7-6,CASSSHSGTSGMLTDTQYF
TRBJ2-7,TRBV4-1,CASRSTGGGDEQYF
TRBJ2-7,TRBV6-5,CASRPTSGSTYEQYF
TRBJ2-7,TRBV5-4,CASRRDRNEQYF
TRBJ2-6,TRBV27,CASSFDRPASSGANVLTF
TRBJ1-2,TRBV30,CAWTGTGSGYTF
TRBJ2-1,TRBV6-6,CASRPFLAGGRNEQFF
TRBJ2-1,TRBV27,CASSSTSRGDEQFF
TRBJ2-7,TRBV7-9,CASSFGGSTYEQYF
TRBJ2-1,TRBV5-1,CASSSDWFNEQFF
TRBJ2-1,TRBV19,CASSQVRGGGNEQFF
TRBJ2-7,TRBV11-3,CASSLRGDRRVLRDSYEQYF
TRBJ1-4,TRBV18,CASSPDRGARTNEKLFF
TRBJ1-4,TRBV13,CASSLGQGNLIGEKLFF
TRBJ2-7,TRBV6-6,CASSYLASEQYF
TRBJ1-4,TRBV4-1,CASSQGGGREKLFF
TRBJ2-7,TRBV11-3,CASSLETGHEQYF
TRBJ1-2,TRBV2,CASRGTGGDLYGYTF
TRBJ2-7,TRBV6-6,CASSRSANEQYF
TRBJ2-1,TRBV13,CASSLLADGLAGKRFF
TRBJ1-1,TRBV27,CASSLGSGGQTEAFF
TRBJ1-2,TRBV5-1,CASSPRAGGLLNYGYTF
TRBJ1-1,TRBV11-2,CASSSKTGRMNTEAFF